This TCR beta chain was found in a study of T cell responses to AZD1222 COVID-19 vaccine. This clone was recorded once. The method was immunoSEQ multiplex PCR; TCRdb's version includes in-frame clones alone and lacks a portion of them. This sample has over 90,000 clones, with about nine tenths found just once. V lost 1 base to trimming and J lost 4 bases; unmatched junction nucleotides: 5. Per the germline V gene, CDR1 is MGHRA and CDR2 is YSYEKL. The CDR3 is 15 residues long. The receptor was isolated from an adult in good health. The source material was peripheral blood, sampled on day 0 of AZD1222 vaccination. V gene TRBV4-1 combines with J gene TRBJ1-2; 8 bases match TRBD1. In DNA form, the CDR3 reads TGCGCCAGCAGCCAAGGGCAAACAGGGGGCTATGGCTACACCTTC. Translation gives CASSQGQTGGYGYTF.